The 23 T cell receptor beta chains below were found in one sample sequenced in a study of vaccination effects on CD4 cells after COVID-19. The assay was immunoSEQ multiplex PCR, and TCRdb's table has in-frame clones only and misses some. The sample records 30,000 to 35,000 clones, roughly four fifths being singletons. Investigators separated out CD4+ T cells once approximately 10 days of culture had passed. From March to December 2020, the person had a SARS-CoV-2 infection that was confirmed by PCR. Of the BNT162b2 and mRNA-1273 vaccines, participants received two doses of one or the other. These receptors' targets are unknown. The sequenced sample was CD4+ T cells from PBMCs cultured without peptide, obtained after COVID-19 vaccination. These TCRs come from a human donor who had a prior SARS-CoV-2 infection.

This clone showed up just once. The V gene is TRBV24-1, the J gene TRBJ1-5; the D is unclear. The germline V and J ends were trimmed by 6 bases and 4 bases, with 9 bases remaining between them. From germline, CDR1 is KGHDR and CDR2 SFDVKD. The CDR3 loop spans 13 amino acids. CDR3 protein: CATSSHGNQPQHF. The CDR3 region has the DNA TGTGCCACCAGTTCGCACGGGAATCAGCCCCAGCATTTT.

The rearrangement links TRBV9 to TRBJ2-5, with D perhaps TRBD2 (6 bases). The CDR3 covers 16 residues. Per germline, CDR1 SGDLS and CDR2 YYNGEE. Trimming cost V 4 bases and J 2 bases, with 18 bases left between them. CDR3 sequence (DNA): TGTGCCAGCAGCTCCCTACGGGGAGGCCCACAAGAGACCCAGTACTTC. It encodes CASSSLRGGPQETQYF.

CDR3 sequence (DNA): TGTGCCAGCAGCCCGTCCTCCGGGACAGGGGGCGACGAGCAGTACTTC. Its protein is CASSPSSGTGGDEQYF. This chain connects TRBV11-3 to TRBJ2-7, with 12 nucleotides matching TRBD1. With 5 bases clipped from V and 5 bases from J, the junction kept 10 bases outside the gene matches. The germline V gene has CDR1 SGHNT and CDR2 YENEEA. The CDR3 extends over 16 amino acids.

A few counts support this clone. This chain joins TRBV29-1 and TRBJ2-1; the match to TRBD2 covers 9 bases. The J segment lost 4 bases and the V segment lost 4 bases, leaving 2 bases of the junction unmatched. The CDR3 is 13 residues long. Germline CDR1 reads SQVTM; CDR2 reads ANQGSEA. The CDR3 here is CSVGAGGYNEQFF. The CDR3 DNA reads TGCAGCGTTGGGGCGGGAGGGTACAATGAGCAGTTCTTC.

A word on this clone: A read error may produce the germline difference seen at one junction end. The chain couples TRBV7-8 to TRBJ2-5; 7 nucleotides match TRBD1. Germline values: CDR1 SGHVS, CDR2 FQNEAQ. The CDR3 has 12 residues. CDR3 bases: TGTGCCAGCAGCCTGAGGGGGCTGGGTACCCACTTC. Encoded protein: CASSLRGLGTHF. Together with reference TRBV7-8 and TRBJ2-5, the CDR3 gives the full variable domain: GAGVSQSPRYKVAKRGQDVALRCDPISGHVSLFWYQQALGQGPEFLTYFQNEAQLDKSGLPSDRFFAERPEGSVSTLKIQRTQQEDSAVYLCASSLRGLGTHFGPGTRLLVL.

The chain couples TRBV18 to TRBJ2-7; TRBD1 aligns across 9 bases. Germline CDR1 is KGHSH and CDR2 is LQKENI. The J segment lost 6 bases and the V segment lost 6 bases, leaving 12 bases of the junction unmatched. The CDR3 length is 15 residues. CDR3 residues: CASSANRGHFSEQYF. DNA of the CDR3: TGTGCCAGCTCTGCAAACAGGGGGCATTTCTCCGAGCAGTACTTC.

This clone was counted a single time. The chain is built from TRBV5-6 and TRBJ2-5; D may be TRBD1 (5 bases). V was trimmed by 4 bases and J by 5 bases, leaving 21 bases between them. CDR1 and CDR2 (germline): SGHDT, YYEEEE. The CDR3 has 16 residues. CDR3 coding DNA: TGTGCCAGCAGCCGACTGATACAGGAGTATCGGGAGACCCAGTACTTC. This translates into CASSRLIQEYRETQYF.

The chain combines TRBV7-6 with TRBJ1-1; 8 nucleotides match TRBD1. V was clipped by 1 base and J by 4 bases; unmatched bases: 2. The CDR3 sequence is 14 residues long. Germline V gene lookup returns CDR1 SGHVS and CDR2 FNYEAQ. The CDR3 protein is CASSLVTGATEAFF. The CDR3 DNA is TGTGCCAGCAGCTTAGTGACAGGGGCCACTGAAGCTTTCTTT.

J is TRBJ2-1 and V is TRBV2; 7 nucleotides agree with TRBD2. This CDR3 is built from 15 residues. The V gene's germline CDR1 is SNHLY and CDR2 FYNNEI. The J segment lost 6 bases and the V segment lost 7 bases, leaving 12 bases of the junction unmatched. Here the CDR3 reads CASNQVGGYFNEQFF. In DNA, the CDR3 is TGTGCCAGCAATCAGGTGGGAGGGTATTTCAATGAGCAGTTCTTC.

The V and J genes are TRBV27 and TRBJ2-5, with D perhaps given as TRBD1 or TRBD2 (5 bases each). V was trimmed by 5 bases and J by 5 bases, leaving 12 bases between them. Germline V lookup: CDR1 MNHEY, CDR2 SMNVEV (reference sequence). This CDR3 spans 13 amino acids. CDR3 amino acids: CASSNRWGETQYF. CDR3 nucleotide sequence: TGTGCCAGCAGTAACCGTTGGGGGGAGACCCAGTACTTC.

This chain connects TRBV2 to TRBJ2-3, with 8 bases identical to TRBD1. Germline CDR1 and CDR2: SNHLY and FYNNEI. This CDR3 contains 16 residues. Trimming at V came to 6 bases and at J to 0 bases, leaving 8 bases not matched to a gene. CDR3: CASSGIQGVSTDTQYF. Here the CDR3 DNA reads TGTGCCAGCAGCGGAATACAGGGGGTCAGCACAGATACGCAGTATTTT.

The V gene is TRBV2, the J gene TRBJ1-6, with 8 bases that match TRBD1. The CDR3 runs to 14 residues. CDR1 SNHLY and CDR2 FYNNEI come from the germline V gene. Unmatched junction bases numbered 7, after V lost 6 bases and J lost 9 bases. DNA for the CDR3: TGTGCCAGCAGGGGTGACAGGGGACTTTCACCCCTCCACTTT. It translates to CASRGDRGLSPLHF.

V usage is TRBV7-2 and J usage is TRBJ2-5; a possible D gene is TRBD2 (6 bases). Trimming removed 7 bases at V and 5 bases at J, with 23 bases between. Per germline, CDR1 SGHTA and CDR2 FQGNSA. There are 16 residues in the CDR3. CDR3 DNA sequence: TGTGCCAGCACCGACCGTCTAGCCGGGAGCTATGAGACCCAGTACTTC. It yields the protein CASTDRLAGSYETQYF.

This chain joins TRBV5-1 and TRBJ2-1; 9 positions agree with TRBD2. The CDR3 covers 16 residues. Germline V lookup: CDR1 SGHRS, CDR2 YFSETQ. Germline trimming cut 7 bases from V and 3 bases from J; bases unmatched to any gene: 11. The CDR3 loop is CASGNRIAGDYNEQFF. The CDR3 region has the DNA TGCGCCAGCGGCAACCGAATAGCGGGGGACTACAATGAGCAGTTCTTC. The complete variable domain, with remaining parts taken from reference TRBV5-1 and TRBJ2-1, reads KAGVTQTPRYLIKTRGQQVTLSCSPISGHRSVSWYQQTPGQGLQFLFEYFSETQRNKGNFPGRFSGRQFSNSRSEMNVSTLELGDSALYLCASGNRIAGDYNEQFFGPGTRLTVL.

The V and J genes are TRBV4-3 and TRBJ2-3, with 11 positions matching TRBD2. The CDR3 sequence is 18 residues long. Germline V gene data show CDR1 as LGHNA and CDR2 as YSLEER. Germline trimming cut 4 bases from V and 1 base from J; bases unmatched to any gene: 10. The CDR3 spells CASSRRGLAEGGTDTQYF. CDR3 DNA sequence: TGCGCCAGCAGCCGTAGGGGACTAGCGGAGGGTGGCACAGATACGCAGTATTTT.

The V gene is TRBV7-2, the J gene TRBJ2-7; 8 bases are a match to TRBD1. With V trimmed by 1 base and J by 2 bases, 13 bases remained unmatched. Germline assignment: CDR1 SGHTA and CDR2 FQGNSA. CDR3 size: 18 residues. The CDR3 sequence is CASSLVSWAGQEAYEQYF. In nucleotides, the CDR3 is TGTGCCAGCAGCTTAGTTTCTTGGGCGGGACAGGAGGCCTACGAGCAGTACTTC.

The V gene is TRBV6-5, the J gene TRBJ2-7; D possibly uses TRBD1 or TRBD2 (5 bases each). Germline V gives CDR1 MNHEY, CDR2 SVGAGI. The CDR3 is 13 amino acids. Trimming pared 8 bases from V and 3 bases from J, leaving 14 bases between. The DNA of the CDR3 is TGTGCCAGCCAGAGGGACCTTAACTACGAGCAGTACTTC. Its protein product is CASQRDLNYEQYF.

This chain connects TRBV5-8 to TRBJ2-3; D is undetermined. The CDR3 totals 14 residues. Per germline, CDR1 SGHTS and CDR2 YDEGEE. Trimming removed 1 base at V and 1 base at J, with 7 bases between. CDR3: CASSLRPRTDTQYF. The DNA for the CDR3 is TGTGCCAGCAGCTTGCGGCCCCGCACAGATACGCAGTATTTT. The whole variable domain, remainder taken from reference TRBV5-8 and TRBJ2-3, is EAGVTQSPTHLIKTRGQQATLRCSPISGHTSVYWYQQALGLGLQFLLWYDEGEERNRGNFPPRFSGRQFPNYSSELNVNALELEDSALYLCASSLRPRTDTQYFGPGTRLTVL.

This clone was seen only once. The gene calls are TRBV5-8 and TRBJ2-2, with TRBD2 as a possible D gene (5 bases). The CDR3 covers 14 residues. V dropped 2 bases and J dropped 1 base, with 6 bases sitting between them. Germline CDR1 and CDR2: SGHTS and YDEGEE. The CDR3 DNA reads TGTGCCAGCAGCTTTCGGGGGAACACCGGGGAGCTGTTTTTT. Its translation is CASSFRGNTGELFF.

As regards this clone: One end of the junction fails to match germline, which may point to a read error. The chain has TRBV2 and TRBJ2-1; no definite D call. Germline CDR1 and CDR2: SNHLY and FYNNEI. The CDR3 contains 11 residues. This chain's CDR3 is CASSDDSPNLF. Here the CDR3 DNA reads TGTGCCAGCAGTGACGACTCCCCCAATCTCTTC.

V gene TRBV14 combines with J gene TRBJ2-2; D remains unclear. The CDR3 extends over 13 amino acids. Trimming stripped 4 bases from V and 6 bases from J, with 9 bases between. Germline CDR1 is SGHDN and CDR2 is FVKESK. The CDR3 DNA reads as TGTGCCAGCAGCCGGCCAGGCGCCGGGGAGCTGTTTTTT. It is translated as CASSRPGAGELFF.

The chain is built from TRBV7-2 and TRBJ2-3; D is unclear. CDR1 SGHTA and CDR2 FQGNSA come from the germline V gene. The CDR3 is 13 amino acids. V was trimmed by 8 bases and J by 3 bases, leaving 12 bases between them. CDR3 in amino acids: CASGTGGTDTQYF. The CDR3 nucleotides are TGTGCCAGCGGCACCGGTGGGACAGATACGCAGTATTTT.

The gene calls are TRBV10-3 and TRBJ2-5; 11 nucleotides match TRBD2. This CDR3 region has 13 residues. Trimming at V came to 10 bases and at J to 3 bases, leaving 4 bases not matched to a gene. Germline V lookup: CDR1 ENHRY, CDR2 SYGVKD. The CDR3 nucleotides are TGTGCCACCGGGACTAGCGGCAAAGAGACCCAGTACTTC. Translation: CATGTSGKETQYF.